Listed below are T cell receptor beta chains from one sample, sequenced in a study of T-cell memory formation after mild COVID-19. One entry per CDR3 protein, called by TCRdb with MiXCR from the 5' RACE reads. This table holds around 450,000 distinct CDR3 sequences, roughly a quarter found once. Sequencing was performed on PBMCs or a T cell subset sorted from them (not recorded which). The source of these receptors is an adult woman who had mild COVID-19 (a few samples of this study predate the infection). Cell type and time point are not known. The CDR3 runs from the conserved cysteine through the conserved F or W. D genes are given only for firm matches. The listing skips clone size in some rows; elsewhere it reads once, few, many or a size class.

D gene: TRBD2
clone size: few
CDR3 length: 14
V gene: TRBV5-1
J gene: TRBJ2-1
CDR3 protein: CASSASGRINEQFF
CDR3 DNA: TGCGCCAGCAGCGCTAGCGGGAGGATCAATGAGCAGTTCTTC

D gene: .
clone size: .
CDR3 length: 12
V gene: TRBV6-5
J gene: TRBJ1-2
CDR3 protein: CASLGPTYGYTF
CDR3 DNA: TGTGCCAGCTTAGGACCAACCTATGGCTACACCTTC

D gene: TRBD1
clone size: few
CDR3 length: 13
V gene: TRBV24-1
J gene: TRBJ2-2
CDR3 protein: CAIGQGNTGELFF
CDR3 DNA: TGTGCCATTGGACAGGGTAACACCGGGGAGCTGTTTTTT

D gene: .
clone size: .
CDR3 length: 15
V gene: TRBV20-1
J gene: TRBJ1-1
CDR3 protein: CSPPRRGSGVAEAFF
CDR3 DNA: TGCAGTCCCCCGAGACGGGGATCAGGGGTCGCTGAAGCTTTCTTT

D gene: TRBD1
clone size: .
CDR3 length: 14
V gene: TRBV6-2/TRBV6-3
J gene: TRBJ1-1
CDR3 protein: CASSWGTANTEAFF
CDR3 DNA: TGTGCCAGCAGTTGGGGGACAGCGAACACTGAAGCTTTCTTT

D gene: .
clone size: .
CDR3 length: 14
V gene: TRBV6-6
J gene: TRBJ2-3
CDR3 protein: CASSPTVNTDTQYF
CDR3 DNA: TGTGCCAGCAGCCCGACAGTTAACACAGATACGCAGTATTTT

D gene: .
clone size: few
CDR3 length: 14
V gene: TRBV19
J gene: TRBJ2-2
CDR3 protein: CASRNRGATGELFF
CDR3 DNA: TGTGCCAGTAGGAACCGGGGGGCAACCGGGGAGCTGTTTTTT

D gene: TRBD2
clone size: .
CDR3 length: 16
V gene: TRBV5-1
J gene: TRBJ2-1
CDR3 protein: CASSSSGLAGGNEQFF
CDR3 DNA: TGCGCCAGCAGCAGCTCGGGACTAGCGGGGGGCAATGAGCAGTTCTTC

D gene: TRBD1
clone size: few
CDR3 length: 16
V gene: TRBV4-3
J gene: TRBJ1-6
CDR3 protein: CASSQDRTGRYSPLHF
CDR3 DNA: TGCGCCAGCAGCCAAGATAGGACAGGGAGATACTCACCCCTCCACTTT

D gene: .
clone size: few
CDR3 length: 15
V gene: TRBV6-5
J gene: TRBJ2-7
CDR3 protein: CASSRDPSALGEQYF
CDR3 DNA: TGTGCCAGCAGCAGGGACCCCTCCGCCCTGGGCGAGCAGTACTTC

D gene: .
clone size: .
CDR3 length: 15
V gene: TRBV12-3/TRBV12-4
J gene: TRBJ1-1
CDR3 protein: CASSLLMTRGTEAFF
CDR3 DNA: TGTGCCAGCAGTCTCCTAATGACACGGGGCACTGAAGCTTTCTTT

D gene: .
clone size: once
CDR3 length: 16
V gene: TRBV13
J gene: TRBJ2-6
CDR3 protein: CASSLMWRTGANVLTF
CDR3 DNA: TGTGCCAGCAGCTTGATGTGGCGGACCGGGGCCAACGTCCTGACTTTC

D gene: TRBD1
clone size: .
CDR3 length: 15
V gene: TRBV7-9
J gene: TRBJ1-1
CDR3 protein: CASSPQGSMNTEAFF
CDR3 DNA: TGTGCCAGCAGCCCACAGGGGTCCATGAACACTGAAGCTTTCTTT

D gene: TRBD1
clone size: few
CDR3 length: 15
V gene: TRBV7-2
J gene: TRBJ1-2
CDR3 protein: CASSLEVGTGSGYTF
CDR3 DNA: TGTGCCAGCAGCTTAGAAGTAGGGACAGGGTCCGGCTACACCTTC

D gene: .
clone size: many
CDR3 length: 16
V gene: TRBV27
J gene: TRBJ2-2
CDR3 protein: CASSFLSEQGSGELFF
CDR3 DNA: TGTGCCAGCAGTTTTTTGTCGGAACAGGGTTCCGGGGAGCTGTTTTTT

D gene: .
clone size: .
CDR3 length: 13
V gene: TRBV7-8
J gene: TRBJ2-7
CDR3 protein: CASIGGQQLEQYF
CDR3 DNA: TGTGCCAGCATAGGAGGACAACAATTAGAGCAGTACTTC

D gene: TRBD2
clone size: few
CDR3 length: 15
V gene: TRBV20-1
J gene: TRBJ2-3
CDR3 protein: CSARDPGLLTDTQYF
CDR3 DNA: TGCAGTGCTAGAGATCCGGGACTACTCACAGATACGCAGTATTTT

D gene: .
clone size: .
CDR3 length: 15
V gene: TRBV5-5
J gene: TRBJ1-6
CDR3 protein: CASSLIQGVNSPLHF
CDR3 DNA: TGTGCCAGCAGCCTAATTCAGGGAGTTAATTCACCCCTCCACTTT

D gene: .
clone size: .
CDR3 length: 16
V gene: TRBV15
J gene: TRBJ2-7
CDR3 protein: CATSRDPQGRTAEQYF
CDR3 DNA: TGTGCCACCAGCAGAGATCCCCAGGGGCGGACCGCCGAGCAGTACTTC

D gene: TRBD1
clone size: few
CDR3 length: 13
V gene: TRBV3-1
J gene: TRBJ2-7
CDR3 protein: CASGPGQGGEQYF
CDR3 DNA: TGTGCCAGCGGACCGGGACAGGGCGGCGAGCAGTACTTC

D gene: .
clone size: .
CDR3 length: 11
V gene: TRBV29-1
J gene: TRBJ2-7
CDR3 protein: CSVRTVYEQYF
CDR3 DNA: TGCAGCGTACGGACAGTCTACGAGCAGTACTTC

D gene: TRBD2
clone size: few
CDR3 length: 18
V gene: TRBV10-3
J gene: TRBJ2-5
CDR3 protein: CAISDGTIIAGGPETQYF
CDR3 DNA: TGTGCCATCAGTGATGGCACGATCATAGCGGGAGGGCCAGAGACCCAGTACTTC

D gene: TRBD2
clone size: .
CDR3 length: 12
V gene: TRBV30
J gene: TRBJ2-7
CDR3 protein: CAWGLAGYEQYF
CDR3 DNA: TGTGCCTGGGGACTAGCGGGGTACGAGCAGTACTTC

D gene: .
clone size: few
CDR3 length: 16
V gene: TRBV6-5
J gene: TRBJ2-7
CDR3 protein: CASSYGQSIPGYEQYF
CDR3 DNA: TGTGCCAGCAGTTACGGACAGAGCATACCTGGCTACGAGCAGTACTTC

D gene: .
clone size: .
CDR3 length: 14
V gene: TRBV5-1
J gene: TRBJ2-5
CDR3 protein: CASSLEDGQETQYF
CDR3 DNA: TGCGCCAGCAGCTTGGAGGACGGACAAGAGACCCAGTACTTC

D gene: TRBD2
clone size: .
CDR3 length: 13
V gene: TRBV20-1
J gene: TRBJ2-5
CDR3 protein: CSATSGRAETQYF
CDR3 DNA: TGCAGTGCTACTAGCGGGAGAGCGGAGACCCAGTACTTC

D gene: .
clone size: .
CDR3 length: 17
V gene: TRBV15
J gene: TRBJ1-6
CDR3 protein: CATSRDPKRAKGSPLHF
CDR3 DNA: TGTGCCACCAGCAGAGATCCGAAGAGGGCAAAGGGCTCACCCCTCCACTTT

D gene: .
clone size: few
CDR3 length: 15
V gene: TRBV9
J gene: TRBJ1-2
CDR3 protein: CASGQGLLSIYGYTF
CDR3 DNA: TGTGCCAGCGGGCAGGGGCTCCTCTCAATCTATGGCTACACCTTC

D gene: .
clone size: few
CDR3 length: 15
V gene: TRBV5-1
J gene: TRBJ2-3
CDR3 protein: CASSLVVVSTDTQYF
CDR3 DNA: TGCGCCAGCAGCTTGGTAGTAGTCTCCACAGATACGCAGTATTTT

D gene: TRBD1
clone size: once
CDR3 length: 17
V gene: TRBV5-1
J gene: TRBJ1-2
CDR3 protein: CASTYNPSGTGIYGYTF
CDR3 DNA: TGCGCCAGCACCTACAATCCTTCGGGGACAGGCATCTATGGCTACACCTTC

D gene: TRBD1
clone size: many
CDR3 length: 13
V gene: TRBV5-5
J gene: TRBJ1-5
CDR3 protein: CASSQQGAQPQHF
CDR3 DNA: TGTGCCAGCAGTCAACAGGGGGCTCAGCCCCAGCATTTT

D gene: .
clone size: .
CDR3 length: 13
V gene: TRBV20-1
J gene: TRBJ1-5
CDR3 protein: CSAGGQINQPQHF
CDR3 DNA: TGCAGTGCCGGAGGGCAGATCAATCAGCCCCAGCATTTT

D gene: TRBD1
clone size: few
CDR3 length: 16
V gene: TRBV10-3
J gene: TRBJ1-1
CDR3 protein: CAISELTDRVNTEAFF
CDR3 DNA: TGTGCCATCAGTGAGTTGACGGACAGGGTGAACACTGAAGCTTTCTTT

D gene: .
clone size: .
CDR3 length: 16
V gene: TRBV3-1
J gene: TRBJ2-1
CDR3 protein: CASTYKGGTPYNEQFF
CDR3 DNA: TGTGCCAGCACCTATAAGGGCGGGACCCCCTACAATGAGCAGTTCTTC

D gene: TRBD2
clone size: few
CDR3 length: 15
V gene: TRBV9
J gene: TRBJ2-1
CDR3 protein: CASSPRVAGNNEQFF
CDR3 DNA: TGTGCCAGCAGCCCCCGGGTAGCGGGAAACAATGAGCAGTTCTTC

D gene: .
clone size: few
CDR3 length: 13
V gene: TRBV12-5
J gene: TRBJ1-3
CDR3 protein: CASGPGEGNTIYF
CDR3 DNA: TGTGCTAGTGGTCCAGGGGAAGGAAACACCATATATTTT

D gene: .
clone size: .
CDR3 length: 14
V gene: TRBV25-1
J gene: TRBJ1-4
CDR3 protein: CASSEGGLDEKLFF
CDR3 DNA: TGTGCCAGCAGTGAAGGAGGGCTGGACGAAAAACTGTTTTTT

D gene: TRBD2
clone size: .
CDR3 length: 16
V gene: TRBV5-1
J gene: TRBJ2-2
CDR3 protein: CASSFRLAANTGELFF
CDR3 DNA: TGCGCCAGCAGCTTCCGACTAGCGGCTAACACCGGGGAGCTGTTTTTT

D gene: TRBD1
clone size: .
CDR3 length: 14
V gene: TRBV7-2
J gene: TRBJ1-1
CDR3 protein: CASSATGPDTEAFF
CDR3 DNA: TGTGCCAGCAGCGCGACAGGGCCCGACACTGAAGCTTTCTTT

D gene: .
clone size: many
CDR3 length: 13
V gene: TRBV7-2
J gene: TRBJ2-2
CDR3 protein: CASSLGDPGELFF
CDR3 DNA: TGTGCCAGCAGCTTGGGGGACCCCGGGGAGCTGTTTTTT

D gene: TRBD2
clone size: .
CDR3 length: 20
V gene: TRBV7-9
J gene: TRBJ2-2
CDR3 protein: CASSAWTGLAGQKNTGELFF
CDR3 DNA: TGTGCCAGCAGCGCCTGGACGGGACTAGCGGGGCAAAAGAACACCGGGGAGCTGTTTTTT

D gene: TRBD1
clone size: few
CDR3 length: 15
V gene: TRBV5-1
J gene: TRBJ1-6
CDR3 protein: CASTSFAGGNSPLHF
CDR3 DNA: TGCGCCAGCACCAGCTTTGCAGGGGGGAATTCACCCCTCCACTTT

D gene: .
clone size: .
CDR3 length: 15
V gene: TRBV5-1
J gene: TRBJ1-1
CDR3 protein: CASRVGDRPNTEAFF
CDR3 DNA: TGCGCCAGCAGAGTTGGAGACAGGCCGAACACTGAAGCTTTCTTT

D gene: .
clone size: few
CDR3 length: 13
V gene: TRBV12-3/TRBV12-4
J gene: TRBJ1-1
CDR3 protein: CASSPSSNTEAFF
CDR3 DNA: TGTGCCAGCAGTCCTTCGTCGAACACTGAAGCTTTCTTT

D gene: TRBD1
clone size: .
CDR3 length: 15
V gene: TRBV7-9
J gene: TRBJ1-5
CDR3 protein: CASSLQGERNQPQHF
CDR3 DNA: TGTGCCAGCAGCCTTCAGGGGGAGCGCAATCAGCCCCAGCATTTT

D gene: TRBD1
clone size: .
CDR3 length: 17
V gene: TRBV6-5
J gene: TRBJ2-1
CDR3 protein: CASSYSRAGTGGLEQFF
CDR3 DNA: TGTGCCAGCAGTTACTCGAGGGCCGGGACAGGGGGCCTTGAGCAGTTCTTC

D gene: .
clone size: few
CDR3 length: 12
V gene: TRBV10-3
J gene: TRBJ2-7
CDR3 protein: CASAQGPYEQYF
CDR3 DNA: TGTGCCAGCGCACAGGGCCCCTACGAGCAGTACTTC

D gene: .
clone size: .
CDR3 length: 17
V gene: TRBV15
J gene: TRBJ2-5
CDR3 protein: CATSRDKGLIGMETQYF
CDR3 DNA: TGTGCCACCAGCAGAGACAAGGGGTTAATAGGAATGGAGACCCAGTACTTC

D gene: .
clone size: few
CDR3 length: 15
V gene: TRBV5-5
J gene: TRBJ2-3
CDR3 protein: CASSSTGYGTDTQYF
CDR3 DNA: TGTGCCAGCAGCTCTACAGGGTATGGCACAGATACGCAGTATTTT

D gene: .
clone size: few
CDR3 length: 18
V gene: TRBV7-2
J gene: TRBJ1-2
CDR3 protein: CASSLALARRSDNYGYTF
CDR3 DNA: TGTGCCAGCAGCTTAGCCCTGGCGCGACGGTCGGATAACTATGGCTACACCTTC

D gene: .
clone size: .
CDR3 length: 13
V gene: TRBV2
J gene: TRBJ2-2
CDR3 protein: CASSEMGAGELFF
CDR3 DNA: TGTGCCAGCAGTGAAATGGGGGCCGGGGAGCTGTTTTTT

D gene: TRBD2
clone size: few
CDR3 length: 17
V gene: TRBV27
J gene: TRBJ2-7
CDR3 protein: CASSLGTSAPGAYEQYF
CDR3 DNA: TGTGCCAGCAGTTTAGGGACTAGCGCCCCAGGGGCCTACGAGCAGTACTTC

D gene: TRBD1
clone size: .
CDR3 length: 14
V gene: TRBV20-1
J gene: TRBJ1-6
CDR3 protein: CSARRDRENSPLHF
CDR3 DNA: TGCAGTGCTAGACGTGACAGGGAGAATTCACCCCTCCACTTT

D gene: TRBD2
clone size: .
CDR3 length: 18
V gene: TRBV11-2
J gene: TRBJ2-1
CDR3 protein: CASSPRPPGLAEYNEQFF
CDR3 DNA: TGTGCCAGCAGCCCAAGACCTCCGGGACTAGCGGAATACAATGAGCAGTTCTTC

D gene: TRBD1
clone size: .
CDR3 length: 14
V gene: TRBV29-1
J gene: TRBJ2-2
CDR3 protein: CSVEDRARTGELFF
CDR3 DNA: TGCAGCGTTGAGGACAGGGCCCGGACCGGGGAGCTGTTTTTT

D gene: .
clone size: .
CDR3 length: 16
V gene: TRBV4-3
J gene: TRBJ2-7
CDR3 protein: CASSQDRRAETYEQYF
CDR3 DNA: TGCGCCAGCAGCCAAGATCGCCGGGCAGAGACCTACGAGCAGTACTTC